Included here is one T cell receptor beta chain sequence, with context. The germline CDR1 and CDR2 sequences are MGHDK and SYGVNS. Trimming at V came to 4 bases and at J to 4 bases, leaving 9 bases not matched to a gene. CDR3 length: 16 residues. Here immunoSEQ multiplex PCR was the method, and the copy in TCRdb shows in-frame clones only, minus some. Among 200,000 to 300,000 clones listed, roughly 86% were seen once. The entry originates in a study of blood T cell repertoires in COVID-19. The chain couples TRBV25-1 to TRBJ1-4; 7 nucleotides align to TRBD1. Sequenced material: peripheral blood. The sequence derives from a woman aged 55-70 years with COVID-19, enrolled during active disease. CDR3 loop: CASSAYRGQDNEKLFF. The CDR3 DNA reads TGTGCCAGCAGTGCTTACCGAGGACAGGATAATGAAAAACTGTTTTTT.